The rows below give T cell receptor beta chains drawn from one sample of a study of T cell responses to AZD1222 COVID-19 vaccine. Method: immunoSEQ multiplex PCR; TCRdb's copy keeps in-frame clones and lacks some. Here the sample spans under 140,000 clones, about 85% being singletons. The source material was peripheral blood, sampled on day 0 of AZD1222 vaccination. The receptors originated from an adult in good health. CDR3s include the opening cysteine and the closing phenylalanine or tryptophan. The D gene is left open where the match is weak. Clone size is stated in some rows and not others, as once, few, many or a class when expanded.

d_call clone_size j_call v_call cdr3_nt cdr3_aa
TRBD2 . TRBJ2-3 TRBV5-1 TGCGCCAGCAGCTTTGGAGGGAGGGCCGGCACAGATACGCAGTATTTT CASSFGGRAGTDTQYF
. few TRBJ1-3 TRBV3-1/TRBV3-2 TGTGCCAGCAGCCCTGGGGCAGGTCCCGTGACCATATATTTT CASSPGAGPVTIYF
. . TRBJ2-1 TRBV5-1 TGCGCCAGCAGCTTGGCGGGGGCGGCGGGAGCGGATGAGCAGTTCTTC CASSLAGAAGADEQFF
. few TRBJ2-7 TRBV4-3 TGCGCCAGCAGCCAGGTGGGCGGCTACGAGCAGTACTTC CASSQVGGYEQYF
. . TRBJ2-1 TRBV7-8 TGTGCCAGCAGCTTACAGGGTTACAATGAGCAGTTCTTC CASSLQGYNEQFF
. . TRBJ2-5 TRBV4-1 TGCGCCAGCAGCCAAGATTTCGCGACTGAGGAGACCCAGTACTTC CASSQDFATEETQYF
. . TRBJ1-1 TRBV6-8 TGTGCCAGCAGTTATTTGGGAGGATGGACTGAAGCTTTCTTT CASSYLGGWTEAFF
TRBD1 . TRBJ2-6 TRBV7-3 TGTGCCAGCAGCTTAATAGGACAGGGGGGCACCTCGGGGGCCAACGTCCTGACTTTC CASSLIGQGGTSGANVLTF
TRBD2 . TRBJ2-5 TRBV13 TGTGCCAGTAGGACTAGCAATCTCCAAGAGACCCAGTACTTC CASRTSNLQETQYF
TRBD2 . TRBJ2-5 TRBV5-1 TGCGCCAGCAGCTTGGGTGTGACTAGCGGGAGGGAGACCCAGTACTTC CASSLGVTSGRETQYF
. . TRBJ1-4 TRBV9 TGTGCCAGCAGCCCCCAATGGGGGGAAAAACTGTTTTTT CASSPQWGEKLFF
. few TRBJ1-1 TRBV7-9 TGTGCCTGGGAGACAGGATCTGAAGCTTTCTTT CAWETGSEAFF
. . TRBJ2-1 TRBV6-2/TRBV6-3 TGTGCCAGCAGCGAAAGCTCCTACAATGAGCAGTTCTTC CASSESSYNEQFF
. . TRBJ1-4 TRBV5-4 TGTGCCAGCAGCCAAACGGGTGTTAATGAAAAACTGTTTTTT CASSQTGVNEKLFF
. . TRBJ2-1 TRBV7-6 TGTGCCAGCAGCTTGAGCGACTACAATGAGCAGTTCTTC CASSLSDYNEQFF
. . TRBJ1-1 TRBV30 TGTGCCTGGAGTAAAGCCTCAGGGGCCGTCGCCACTGAAGCTTTCTTT CAWSKASGAVATEAFF
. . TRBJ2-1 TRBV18 TGTGCCAGCTCACCAGGCAATGAGCAGTTCTTC CASSPGNEQFF
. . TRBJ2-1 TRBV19 TGTGCCAGTAGGCCACAGGGGGGGAATGAGCAGTTCTTC CASRPQGGNEQFF
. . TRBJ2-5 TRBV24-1 TGTGCCACCAGTGATTCAAGGTCCCCGGGGTTCCAAGAGACCCAGTACTTC CATSDSRSPGFQETQYF
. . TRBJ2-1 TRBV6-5 TGTGCCAGCAGAAGGACAGCGGATGAGCAGTTCTTC CASRRTADEQFF
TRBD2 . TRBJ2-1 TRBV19 TGTGCCAGTAGTAGTCTGACTAGCGGGAATGGCAATGAGCAGTTCTTC CASSSLTSGNGNEQFF